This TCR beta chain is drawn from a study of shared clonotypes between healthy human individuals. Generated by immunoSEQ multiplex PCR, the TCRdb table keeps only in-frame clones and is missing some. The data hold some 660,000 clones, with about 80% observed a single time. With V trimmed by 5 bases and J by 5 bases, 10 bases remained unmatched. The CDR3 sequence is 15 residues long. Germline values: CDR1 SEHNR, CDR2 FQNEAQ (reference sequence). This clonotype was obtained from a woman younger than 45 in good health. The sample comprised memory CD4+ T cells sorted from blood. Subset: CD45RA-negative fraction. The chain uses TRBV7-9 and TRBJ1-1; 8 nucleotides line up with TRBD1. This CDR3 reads CASSPSTGAGTEAFF. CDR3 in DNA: TGTGCCAGCAGCCCCTCGACAGGGGCAGGAACTGAAGCTTTCTTT.